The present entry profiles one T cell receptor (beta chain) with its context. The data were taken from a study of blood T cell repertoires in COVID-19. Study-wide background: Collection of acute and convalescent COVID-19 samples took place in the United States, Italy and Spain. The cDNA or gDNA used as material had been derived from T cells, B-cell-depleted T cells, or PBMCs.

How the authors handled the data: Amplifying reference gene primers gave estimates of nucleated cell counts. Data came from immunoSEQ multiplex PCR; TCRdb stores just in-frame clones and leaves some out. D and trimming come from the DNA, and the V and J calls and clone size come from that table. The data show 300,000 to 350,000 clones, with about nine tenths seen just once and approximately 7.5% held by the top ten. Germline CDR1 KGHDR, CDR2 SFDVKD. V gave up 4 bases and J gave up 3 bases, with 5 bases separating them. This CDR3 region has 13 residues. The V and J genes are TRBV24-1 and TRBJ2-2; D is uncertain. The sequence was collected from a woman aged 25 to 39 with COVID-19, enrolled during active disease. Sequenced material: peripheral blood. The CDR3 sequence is CATSDFYTGELFF. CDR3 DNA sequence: TGTGCCACCAGTGACTTCTACACCGGGGAGCTGTTTTTT.